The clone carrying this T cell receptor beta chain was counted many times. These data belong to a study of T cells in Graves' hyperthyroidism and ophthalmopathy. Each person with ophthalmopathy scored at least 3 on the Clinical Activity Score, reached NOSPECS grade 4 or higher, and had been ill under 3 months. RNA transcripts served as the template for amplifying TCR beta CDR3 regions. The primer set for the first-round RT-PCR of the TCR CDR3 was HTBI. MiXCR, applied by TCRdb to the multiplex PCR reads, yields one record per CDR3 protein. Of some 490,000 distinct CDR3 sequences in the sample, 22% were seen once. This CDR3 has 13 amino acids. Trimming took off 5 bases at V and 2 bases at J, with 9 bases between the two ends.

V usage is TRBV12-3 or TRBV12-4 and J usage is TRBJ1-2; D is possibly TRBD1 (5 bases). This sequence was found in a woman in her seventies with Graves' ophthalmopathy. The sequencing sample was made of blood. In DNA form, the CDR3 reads TGTGCCAGCAGTCCGACAGTGAACTATGGCTACACCTTC. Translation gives CASSPTVNYGYTF.